The 2 T cell receptor beta chains reported below all come from one sample, sequenced in a study of T cell responses to AZD1222 COVID-19 vaccine. Some clones are missing from TCRdb's copy, which holds only in-frame ones; the method was immunoSEQ multiplex PCR. The sample has about 180,000 clones, 88% seen once; the top ten hold 9.5% to 13%. The specimen was peripheral blood, collected 28 days after the second AZD1222 dose. Receptor source: an adult who received the AZD1222 COVID-19 vaccine.

The rearrangement joins TRBV24-1 to TRBJ1-2; no clear D. The ends were cut back, 4 bases at V and 3 bases at J, with 8 bases in the middle. CDR3 size: 13 residues. The germline gives CDR1 KGHDR, CDR2 SFDVKD. CDR3 residues: CATSDPGYYGYTF. The CDR3 nucleotides read TGTGCCACCAGTGACCCAGGCTACTATGGCTACACCTTC.

The chain links TRBV20-1 to TRBJ1-6; no clear D. V dropped 6 bases and J dropped 12 bases, with 3 bases sitting between them. The CDR3 runs 8 residues. The germline V gene has CDR1 DFQATT and CDR2 SNEGSKA (reference sequence). This CDR3 reads CSAGPLHF. As DNA, the CDR3 is TGCAGTGCCGGACCCCTCCACTTT.